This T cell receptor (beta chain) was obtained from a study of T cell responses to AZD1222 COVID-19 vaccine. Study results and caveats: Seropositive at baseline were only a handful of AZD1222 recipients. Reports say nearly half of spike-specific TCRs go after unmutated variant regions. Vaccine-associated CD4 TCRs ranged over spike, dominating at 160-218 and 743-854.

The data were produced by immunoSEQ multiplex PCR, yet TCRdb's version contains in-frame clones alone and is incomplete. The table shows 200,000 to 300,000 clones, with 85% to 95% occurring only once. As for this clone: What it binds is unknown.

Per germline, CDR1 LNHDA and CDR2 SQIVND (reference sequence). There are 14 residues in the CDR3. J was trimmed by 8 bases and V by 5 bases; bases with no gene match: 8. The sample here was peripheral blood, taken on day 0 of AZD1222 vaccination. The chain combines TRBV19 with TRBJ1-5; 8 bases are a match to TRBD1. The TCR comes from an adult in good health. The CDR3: CASSPTGGLKPQHF. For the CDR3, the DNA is TGTGCCAGTAGTCCAACAGGGGGTCTGAAGCCCCAGCATTTT.